These T cell receptor beta chains were read from a single sample in a study of T-cell reconstitution after alpha-beta-depleted transplantation in children. MiXCR was run by TCRdb on the PCR reads, yielding one entry per CDR3 protein. The sample yields around 190,000 distinct CDR3 sequences, 6.6% seen once. The source material was PBMCs, sampled before TCRalphabeta/CD19-depleted stem cell transplant. The receptors stem from a boy younger than 10 with acute lymphoblastic leukemia, due to receive a stem cell transplant. Both conserved end residues are part of each CDR3. The order of the fields is J gene, clone size, V gene, D gene, CDR3 protein, CDR3 DNA. A D gene is named only where the DNA matches it firmly. Expanded clones are given a class, and other clones once, few, many or no size at all.

J: TRBJ2-4; size: NA; V: TRBV28; D: NA; CDR3: CASSLTGAGNIQYF; DNA: TGTGCCAGCAGCCTCACGGGGGCGGGAAACATTCAGTACTTC
J: TRBJ1-2; size: few; V: TRBV27; D: NA; CDR3: CASRGLHYGYTF; DNA: TGTGCCAGCAGGGGGCTTCACTATGGCTACACCTTC
J: TRBJ2-3; size: few; V: TRBV11-2; D: NA; CDR3: CASSPGEDTQYF; DNA: TGTGCCAGCAGTCCCGGAGAGGATACGCAGTATTTT
J: TRBJ2-2; size: NA; V: TRBV27; D: NA; CDR3: CASSHGNTGELFF; DNA: TGTGCCAGCAGTCATGGGAACACCGGGGAGCTGTTTTTT
J: TRBJ2-1; size: many; V: TRBV12-3/TRBV12-4; D: NA; CDR3: CASGLISSEQFF; DNA: TGTGCCAGCGGATTGATAAGCAGCGAGCAGTTCTTC
J: TRBJ2-1; size: NA; V: TRBV20-1; D: TRBD2; CDR3: CSAVGLAGAEQFF; DNA: TGCAGTGCTGTAGGACTAGCGGGAGCCGAGCAGTTCTTC
J: TRBJ2-1; size: many; V: TRBV4-2; D: TRBD2; CDR3: CASSQERKRGSYNEQFF; DNA: TGTGCCAGCAGCCAAGAGAGGAAGCGGGGGTCCTACAATGAGCAGTTCTTC
J: TRBJ2-5; size: NA; V: TRBV7-6; D: TRBD1; CDR3: CASSLRDRAGETQYF; DNA: TGTGCCAGCAGCCTCCGGGACAGGGCTGGAGAGACCCAGTACTTC
J: TRBJ2-7; size: many; V: TRBV28; D: NA; CDR3: CASSHSYEQYF; DNA: TGTGCCAGCAGTCATTCCTACGAGCAGTACTTC
J: TRBJ2-5; size: many; V: TRBV13; D: NA; CDR3: CASSFGGTLETQYF; DNA: TGTGCCAGCAGCTTCGGGGGGACACTGGAGACCCAGTACTTC
J: TRBJ2-7; size: many; V: TRBV29-1; D: TRBD2; CDR3: CSVEEPRLAGAYYEQYF; DNA: TGCAGCGTTGAAGAGCCCCGACTAGCGGGGGCCTACTACGAGCAGTACTTC
J: TRBJ2-7; size: few; V: TRBV20-1; D: TRBD2; CDR3: CSAPMSGGAVEQYF; DNA: TGCAGTGCCCCGATGAGCGGGGGGGCCGTCGAGCAGTACTTC
J: TRBJ2-3; size: many; V: TRBV27; D: TRBD2; CDR3: CAVAGLAVDTQYF; DNA: TGTGCCGTGGCGGGACTAGCAGTAGATACGCAGTATTTT
J: TRBJ2-2; size: NA; V: TRBV6-5; D: NA; CDR3: CASSYARDTSNTGELFF; DNA: TGTGCCAGCAGTTACGCCAGGGACACCTCGAACACCGGGGAGCTGTTTTTT
J: TRBJ1-2; size: NA; V: TRBV6-1; D: NA; CDR3: CASSQQVSYGYTF; DNA: TGTGCCAGCAGTCAACAGGTGTCCTATGGCTACACCTTC
J: TRBJ2-7; size: NA; V: TRBV7-9; D: TRBD2; CDR3: CASSLGGLAGDEQYF; DNA: TGTGCCAGCAGCCTCGGGGGACTAGCGGGAGACGAGCAGTACTTC
J: TRBJ1-2; size: many; V: TRBV29-1; D: NA; CDR3: CSVVGVQGNGYTF; DNA: TGCAGCGTTGTTGGCGTACAGGGTAATGGCTACACCTTC
J: TRBJ1-1; size: many; V: TRBV28; D: NA; CDR3: CASRSYFYTEAFF; DNA: TGTGCCAGCAGATCCTACTTCTACACTGAAGCTTTCTTT
J: TRBJ2-7; size: NA; V: TRBV3-1; D: TRBD2; CDR3: CASSQDGGSSYEQYF; DNA: TGTGCCAGCAGCCAAGATGGCGGGAGCTCCTACGAGCAGTACTTC
J: TRBJ2-3; size: many; V: TRBV30; D: NA; CDR3: CAWRIGHAADTQYF; DNA: TGTGCCTGGAGGATTGGTCATGCTGCAGATACGCAGTATTTT
J: TRBJ2-3; size: many; V: TRBV7-6; D: NA; CDR3: CASSLGTFSTDTQYF; DNA: TGTGCCAGCAGCTTAGGAACCTTCTCTACAGATACGCAGTATTTT
J: TRBJ2-7; size: NA; V: TRBV6-5; D: NA; CDR3: CASSYSTQGGNEQYF; DNA: TGTGCCAGCAGTTACTCGACCCAGGGGGGGAACGAGCAGTACTTC